This TCR beta chain derives from a study of Tregs in tolerant kidney transplant recipients. Whole-study findings and limits: Findings come from small patient numbers and require larger validation. Tregs expanded with activated donor B cells seemed most donor-specific.

In regard to this clone: Its antigen is not identified.

TCRdb's table, derived via immunoSEQ multiplex PCR, lists solely in-frame clones and lacks some. In the table there are about 4,800 clones, around two fifths of which are singletons. J was trimmed by 4 bases and V by 5 bases; bases with no gene match: 8. The CDR3 runs to 15 residues. The germline V gene encodes CDR1 SGHAT and CDR2 FQNNGV. This receptor was obtained from a human donor in good health. The J gene is TRBJ2-1, the V gene TRBV11-2; 7 bases match TRBD2. The material sequenced was CD8+ T cells from blood cultured with allogeneic cells. CDR3: CASSPGGSIYNEQFF. CDR3 in DNA: TGTGCCAGCAGCCCCGGCGGGAGCATTTACAATGAGCAGTTCTTC.